This T cell receptor beta chain was profiled in a study of PD-1 blockade in classical Hodgkin lymphoma. Study-level results: Repertoires differed for reasons still undefined, possibly disease activity or prior therapy. Nivolumab initiated under 1 year post-ASCT led to patient exclusion. The diversity seen at baseline in complete responders resembled that of newly diagnosed patients.

The CDR3 contains 13 residues. The V end was cut by 0 bases, the J end by 9 bases, with 9 bases between. Germline V gene sequence: CDR1 ENHRY, CDR2 SYGVKD. Clones were sequenced by immunoSEQ multiplex PCR, and TCRdb holds only the in-frame ones, with some missing. The sample includes some 23,000 clones, around 77% of them seen just once. There was relapse after autologous stem cell transplantation in every patient, and there was variation in brentuximab vedotin exposure. Best response was recorded as complete response, partial response or progressive disease. This clone was found a few times. The antigen is not known.

The genes are TRBV10-3 and TRBJ2-1; D is tentatively TRBD1 or TRBD2 (6 bases each). The sequence was obtained from a human donor with classical Hodgkin lymphoma. Sequenced material: peripheral blood mononuclear cells (PBMCs), taken before the second cycle of nivolumab. This CDR3 reads CAISESGGGEQFF. DNA of the CDR3: TGTGCCATCAGTGAGTCTGGAGGGGGTGAGCAGTTCTTC.